A selection of T cell receptor beta chains follows, all from one sample in a study of shared clonotypes between healthy human individuals. The repertoire was sequenced with immunoSEQ multiplex PCR; TCRdb's copy has only in-frame clones and lacks some. The data contain some 2.1 million clones, 85% to 95% of them seen just once; the ten biggest clones take up approximately 1.7%. Source material: naive CD8+ T cells from PBMCs. All receptors derive from a young man in good health. Some clones in this sample may be carry-over from other donors' samples. CDR3s include the opening cysteine and the closing phenylalanine or tryptophan. The D gene is left open where the match is weak. Where a row states a size, it is once, few, many or the class of an expanded clone; other rows omit it.

CDR3: CASSVGRSDTQYF
D: .
V: TRBV7-9
J: TRBJ2-3
size: .

CDR3: CASSFYVSGGNYEQYF
D: .
V: TRBV28
J: TRBJ2-7
size: .

CDR3: CASSFLQSSGVELFF
D: TRBD2
V: TRBV7-2
J: TRBJ2-2
size: .

CDR3: CASGLALGSEQFF
D: TRBD2
V: TRBV27
J: TRBJ2-1
size: .

CDR3: CAISESNKDRGLYEQYF
D: TRBD1
V: TRBV10-3
J: TRBJ2-7
size: .

CDR3: CAISEPPRGVGNEQFF
D: .
V: TRBV10-3
J: TRBJ2-1
size: once

CDR3: CASSPTGVGEKLFF
D: TRBD1
V: TRBV9
J: TRBJ1-4
size: few

CDR3: CASSLSAGLGPQHF
D: .
V: TRBV7-9
J: TRBJ1-5
size: few

CDR3: CASSLLAEWETQYF
D: .
V: TRBV27
J: TRBJ2-5
size: .

CDR3: CASSVWHNTEAFF
D: .
V: TRBV9
J: TRBJ1-1
size: once

CDR3: CASSLGDRYEQYF
D: .
V: TRBV7-6
J: TRBJ2-7
size: .

CDR3: CASSLVLRSDTQYF
D: .
V: TRBV7-9
J: TRBJ2-3
size: .

CDR3: CASSLERNAANYGYTF
D: .
V: TRBV13
J: TRBJ1-2
size: .

CDR3: CASSEYLSGRSYNEQFF
D: TRBD2
V: TRBV25-1
J: TRBJ2-1
size: .

CDR3: CASSQDRLNTEAFF
D: .
V: TRBV4-1
J: TRBJ1-1
size: .

CDR3: CASSSTGVYGELFF
D: TRBD1
V: TRBV2
J: TRBJ2-2
size: .

CDR3: CAISETGTSGYTF
D: .
V: TRBV10-3
J: TRBJ1-2
size: .